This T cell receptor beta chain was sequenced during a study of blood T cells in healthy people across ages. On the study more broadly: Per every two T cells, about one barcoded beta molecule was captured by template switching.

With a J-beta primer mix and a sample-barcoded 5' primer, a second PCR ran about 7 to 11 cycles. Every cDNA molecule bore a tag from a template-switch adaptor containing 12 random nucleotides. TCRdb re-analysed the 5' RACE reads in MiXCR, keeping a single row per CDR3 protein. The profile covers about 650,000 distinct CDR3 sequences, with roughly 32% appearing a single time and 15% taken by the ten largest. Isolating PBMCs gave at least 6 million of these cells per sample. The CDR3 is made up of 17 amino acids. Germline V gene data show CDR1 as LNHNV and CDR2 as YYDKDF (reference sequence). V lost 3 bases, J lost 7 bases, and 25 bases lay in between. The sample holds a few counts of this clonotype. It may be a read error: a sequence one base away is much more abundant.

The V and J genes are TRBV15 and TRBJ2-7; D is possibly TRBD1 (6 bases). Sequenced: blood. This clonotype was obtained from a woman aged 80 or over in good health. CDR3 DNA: TGTGCCACCAGCAGGACAGGTAACAGCCTTATGGACAATGAGCAGTACTTC. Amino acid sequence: CATSRTGNSLMDNEQYF. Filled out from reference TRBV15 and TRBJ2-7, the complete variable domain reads DAMVIQNPRYQVTQFGKPVTLSCSQTLNHNVMYWYQQKSSQAPKLLFHYYDKDFNNEADTPDNFQSRRPNTSFCFLDIRSPGLGDTAMYLCATSRTGNSLMDNEQYFGPGTRLTVT.